The 31 T cell receptor delta chains below were found in one sample sequenced in a study of Vδ1+ human thymocytes. The template was reverse-transcribed extracted RNA. The CDR3 regions were amplified by multiplex PCR from V-gene primers to a constant-region primer. TCRdb repeated clone calling on the multiplex PCR reads with CATT. The sample includes approximately 19,000 delta-chain clones, around 7.9% of them seen just once. Study-wide findings and caveats: Highly polyclonal TRG and TRD repertoires with Gaussian CDR3 length distributions appeared in thymus.

No antigen has been identified for these receptors. The specimen sequenced was Vdelta1+ gamma-delta thymocytes from the thymus. Subset noted: FACS-sorted CD3+ TCRalphabeta- TCRVdelta1+ TCRVdelta2- thymocytes. The origin of the receptors is a child younger than two who had congenital heart surgery.

This clone was seen only a few times. The chain links TRDV1 to TRDJ2, with 10 bases identical to TRDD3. J lost 0 bases, V lost 0 bases, and 16 bases had no gene match. This CDR3 spans 22 amino acids. Germline V gene sequence: CDR1 TSWWSYY, CDR2 QGS. CDR3 sequence reads: CALGELTYPLRGIRPLTAQLFF. For the CDR3, the DNA is TGTGCTCTTGGGGAACTCACATATCCCCTACGGGGGATACGACCTTTGACAGCACAACTCTTCTTT.

The gene calls are TRDV1 and TRDJ1; 7 nucleotides line up with TRDD3. Germline V gene lookup returns CDR1 TSWWSYY and CDR2 QGS. This CDR3 has 18 amino acids. J lost 8 bases, V lost 3 bases, and 21 bases had no gene match. CDR3 residues: CALGDRGGDGVGGFKLIF. The CDR3 coding sequence is TGTGCTCTTGGGGACCGTGGAGGTGATGGGGTCGGGGGATTCAAACTCATCTTT.

J is TRDJ1 and V is TRDV1; unclear D gene. Germline CDR1 reads TSWWSYY; CDR2 reads QGS. The length of the CDR3 is 19 residues. Trimming cost V 0 bases and J 0 bases, with 20 bases left between them. CDR3 residues: CALGELGSLVHLYTDKLIF. In nucleotides, the CDR3 is TGTGCTCTTGGGGAACTAGGATCATTAGTCCATCTGTACACCGATAAACTCATCTTT.

This clone was counted between two and nine times. The chain carries TRDV2 and TRDJ1, with 10 bases lining up with TRDD3. Germline V gene sequence: CDR1 GEAIGNYY, CDR2 EKD. The CDR3 is made up of 15 amino acids. Trimming removed 3 bases from V and 6 bases from J; junction bases left unmatched: 9. CDR3 DNA sequence: TGTGCCTGTGACCGCCCCCAAACTGGGGGATATAAACTCATCTTT. Translation gives CACDRPQTGGYKLIF.

This clone is classed as medium-sized. The chain uses TRDV2 and TRDJ1; 11 nucleotides match TRDD3. The germline V gene encodes CDR1 GEAIGNYY and CDR2 EKD. Unmatched junction bases numbered 9, after V lost 1 base and J lost 3 bases. This CDR3 comprises 17 residues. As DNA, the CDR3 is TGTGCCTGTGACACGTTACTGGGGGATAGGAACCCCGATAAACTCATCTTT. Encoded protein: CACDTLLGDRNPDKLIF.

This clone was seen more than once but under ten times. The chain carries TRDV1 and TRDJ1, with D maybe TRDD3 (5 bases). The CDR3 sequence is 18 residues long. The germline V gene encodes CDR1 TSWWSYY and CDR2 QGS. V was pared by 3 bases and J by 0 bases, with 20 bases between. CDR3 sequence: CALGDLGRRGPYTDKLIF. The CDR3, as DNA: TGTGCTCTTGGGGATCTAGGGAGACGGGGGCCCTACACCGATAAACTCATCTTT.

This clone was observed a few times. The chain recombines TRDV1 with TRDJ1, with D tentatively TRDD2 (7 bases). V dropped 3 bases and J dropped 1 base, with 30 bases sitting between them. Germline-derived CDR1 and CDR2 are TSWWSYY and QGS. The CDR3 has 21 amino acids. The CDR3 bases are TGTGCTCTTGGGGACGTCACAATTCCTACCCGAGTACTGGGTAGCACCGATAAACTCATCTTT. Translating it yields CALGDVTIPTRVLGSTDKLIF.

This clone was observed a handful of times. This chain uses TRDV1 with TRDJ1; weak D call: TRDD3 (6 bases). Trimming removed 7 bases at V and 0 bases at J, with 15 bases between. The CDR3 has 15 amino acids. CDR1 TSWWSYY and CDR2 QGS come from the germline V gene. This CDR3 is CALVCGGSYTDKLIF. The CDR3, as DNA: TGTGCTCTTGTCTGTGGGGGGTCGTACACCGATAAACTCATCTTT.

The chain employs TRDV1 and TRDJ1; the D gene is possibly TRDD3 (5 bases). This CDR3 region has 18 residues. Trimming pared 3 bases from V and 1 base from J, leaving 21 bases between. Germline V CDR1 and CDR2: TSWWSYY, QGS. CDR3 residues: CALGDHNQGGAFTDKLIF. Here the CDR3 DNA reads TGTGCTCTTGGGGACCATAACCAGGGGGGGGCCTTCACCGATAAACTCATCTTT.

This clone occurred a few times. The V and J genes are TRDV1 and TRDJ1; perhaps TRDD2 as D (5 bases). This CDR3 has 18 residues. Trimming removed 1 base from V and 5 bases from J, with 23 bases in between. Germline CDR1 and CDR2: TSWWSYY and QGS. CDR3 in DNA: TGTGCTCTTGGGGAACAACATCTTCCCTCTGTGATTGGGGATAAACTCATCTTT. Protein sequence: CALGEQHLPSVIGDKLIF.

This clone was detected only a few times. This chain uses TRDV1 with TRDJ2; tentative D call: TRDD2 (5 bases). The CDR3 length is 19 residues. Trimming removed 6 bases from V and 0 bases from J, with 23 bases in between. Germline V gives CDR1 TSWWSYY, CDR2 QGS. Here the CDR3 reads CALGSKPNLRVSLTAQLFF. The CDR3 bases are TGTGCTCTTGGCTCAAAACCCAACCTACGGGTCTCTTTGACAGCACAACTCTTCTTT.

The J gene is TRDJ1, the V gene TRDV1; D unclear. This CDR3 region has 19 residues. The V end lost 1 base, the J end lost 1 base, and 22 bases lay between the germline ends. The germline V gene has CDR1 TSWWSYY and CDR2 QGS. The CDR3 DNA follows: TGTGCTCTTGGGGAACGTTATACCGCGCCCGGCCTGTGCACCGATAAACTCATCTTT. Translating gives CALGERYTAPGLCTDKLIF.

This clone appeared a few times. The chain recombines TRDV1 with TRDJ1, with a weak D call TRDD2 (5 bases). V was pared by 0 bases and J by 0 bases, with 17 bases between. CDR3 length: 18 residues. Germline V gene lookup returns CDR1 TSWWSYY and CDR2 QGS. CDR3 protein: CALGELEVFLPYTDKLIF. CDR3 nucleotides: TGTGCTCTTGGGGAACTAGAAGTTTTCCTCCCGTACACCGATAAACTCATCTTT.

In its sample, this clone was seen a few times. This chain links TRDV1 with TRDJ1, with 9 bases matching TRDD3. Losses at the gene ends were 4 bases for V and 1 base for J; bases not matched to a gene: 7. This CDR3 region has 16 residues. Germline lookup yields CDR1 TSWWSYY and CDR2 QGS. CDR3 nucleotide sequence: TGTGCTCTTGGGGGGGGATACGCGTATCCCACCGATAAACTCATCTTT. Residues: CALGGGYAYPTDKLIF.

This clone was counted a few times. The chain has TRDV1 and TRDJ1, with D perhaps TRDD2 (9 bases). The V end lost 3 bases, the J end lost 2 bases, and 31 bases lay between the germline ends. Per the germline V gene, CDR1 is TSWWSYY and CDR2 is QGS. The CDR3 is 21 residues long. This chain's CDR3 is CALGDPSYPLGDGGETDKLIF. Written as DNA, the CDR3 is TGTGCTCTTGGGGATCCTTCCTACCCTTTGGGGGATGGGGGAGAGACCGATAAACTCATCTTT.

This clone was detected only a few times. An end of the junction does not agree with germline; a read error may underlie this. The same CDR3 can be traced to other DNA sequences in this sample. This chain uses TRDV1 with TRDJ1; perhaps TRDD3 as D (5 bases). Germline CDR1 is TSWWSYY and CDR2 is QGS. The CDR3 is 13 residues long. CDR3 coding DNA: TGTGCTCTCGGGGAACGGAGCACCGATAAACTCATCTTT. Residues: CALGERSTDKLIF.

This clone was seen a handful of times. This CDR3 is also generated by other DNA sequences in the sample. The chain joins TRDV1 to TRDJ1; D remains ambiguous. The CDR3 spans 16 residues. V was clipped by 3 bases and J by 0 bases, with 14 bases between them. Looked up from germline, CDR1 is TSWWSYY and CDR2 is QGS. The CDR3 sequence: CALGERSCRNTDKLIF. The CDR3 DNA sequence: TGTGCTCTTGGGGAGAGATCATGCCGGAACACCGATAAACTCATCTTT.

The J gene is TRDJ1, the V gene TRDV1; TRDD3 aligns across 9 bases. CDR1 is TSWWSYY and CDR2 is QGS in the germline V gene. J gave up 1 base and V 2 bases, and 17 bases lay outside the gene matches. This CDR3 contains 20 residues. The CDR3 protein is CALGEVFLRWGMRGTDKLIF. The CDR3 nucleotides read TGTGCTCTTGGGGAAGTGTTCCTACGCTGGGGGATGAGAGGCACCGATAAACTCATCTTT.

The genes are TRDV1 and TRDJ1; D might be TRDD2 (6 bases). TCRdb carries no J gene annotation; the J gene was assigned here by matching the DNA with germline. Trimming took off 2 bases at V and 6 bases at J, with 22 bases between the two ends. This CDR3 has 17 amino acids. CDR1 is TSWWSYY, CDR2 QGS, per germline. The chain's CDR3 is CALGESGGPSYAYKLIF. The DNA for the CDR3 is TGTGCTCTTGGGGAATCGGGAGGCCCCTCCTACGCGTATAAACTCATCTTT.

The genes are TRDV1 and TRDJ1; 12 positions agree with TRDD3. J lost 0 bases, V lost 1 base, and 30 bases had no gene match. The CDR3 spans 26 residues. Germline CDR1 reads TSWWSYY; CDR2 reads QGS. CDR3 loop: CALGEHVDPFTPYWGIPHGYTDKLIF. CDR3 in DNA: TGTGCTCTTGGGGAACACGTGGATCCCTTCACACCGTACTGGGGGATACCCCATGGGTACACCGATAAACTCATCTTT.

By share, this clone counts as medium-sized. The sample has other DNA sequences that encode this CDR3 too. The chain employs TRDV2 and TRDJ1, with 11 bases matching TRDD3. Looked up from germline, CDR1 is GEAIGNYY and CDR2 is EKD. The CDR3 extends over 21 amino acids. V was pared by 0 bases and J by 0 bases, with 17 bases of the junction left unmatched. The CDR3 DNA reads TGTGCCTGTGACACCGGAAACATGTCTGGGGGATACATCGGGTACACCGATAAACTCATCTTT. Protein product: CACDTGNMSGGYIGYTDKLIF.

V is TRDV1 and J is TRDJ1; 8 bases line up with TRDD3. The CDR3 covers 16 residues. Germline values: CDR1 TSWWSYY, CDR2 QGS. The J segment lost 2 bases and the V segment lost 2 bases, leaving 7 bases of the junction unmatched. The CDR3 region has the DNA TGTGCTCTTGGGGAAATTGAAGGGGGATATACCGATAAACTCATCTTT. Translated, it gives CALGEIEGGYTDKLIF.

This clone qualifies as medium-sized. The rearrangement links TRDV1 to TRDJ1, with 7 bases aligning to TRDD2. CDR3 length equals 18 residues. Germline-derived CDR1 and CDR2 are TSWWSYY and QGS. With V trimmed by 3 bases and J by 0 bases, 13 bases remained unmatched. The CDR3 region is CALGEVPTGDPHTDKLIF. The CDR3 nucleotides read TGTGCTCTTGGGGAGGTTCCTACGGGTGATCCCCACACCGATAAACTCATCTTT.

This clone has more than one count but fewer than ten. The rearrangement links TRDV1 to TRDJ1; 11 bases match TRDD3. Germline V gene lookup returns CDR1 TSWWSYY and CDR2 QGS. The J segment lost 5 bases and the V segment lost 5 bases, leaving 10 bases of the junction unmatched. The CDR3 extends over 16 amino acids. CDR3 residues: CALGMQLGDRGDKLIF. CDR3 DNA: TGTGCTCTTGGGATGCAACTGGGGGATAGAGGGGATAAACTCATCTTT.

This clone was detected a few times. A much larger clone differs by one base, so this may be a read error. This chain links TRDV2 with TRDJ1; D is possibly TRDD3 (5 bases). This CDR3 is 13 amino acids long. The V gene lost 3 bases and the J gene lost 8 bases, with 15 bases spanning the gap. CDR1 is GEAIGNYY and CDR2 is EKD in the germline V gene. CDR3 protein: CACDAPGASKLIF. In DNA form, the CDR3 reads TGTGCCTGTGACGCCCCGGGGGCCTCAAAACTCATCTTT.

V is TRDV1 and J is TRDJ1, with 7 bases aligning to TRDD3. The CDR3 runs 19 residues. J gave up 0 bases and V 1 base, and 14 bases lay outside the gene matches. Germline V lookup: CDR1 TSWWSYY, CDR2 QGS. The CDR3 bases are TGTGCTCTTGGGGAACCCCCATCTGGGATACCCGTGTACACCGATAAACTCATCTTT. It yields the protein CALGEPPSGIPVYTDKLIF.

A single count supports this clone. Since a much larger clone is just one base distant, this may be a read error. This chain uses TRDV2 with TRDJ1; D remains ambiguous. The J gene, left out of TCRdb, was set here by checking the DNA against germline. From germline, CDR1 is GEAIGNYY and CDR2 EKD. This CDR3 has 10 residues. DNA of the CDR3: TGTGCCTGTGACCCCGACAAACTCATCTTT. It is translated as CACDPDKLIF.

This clone has a handful of counts. This rearrangement joins TRDV1 to TRDJ2; 11 bases agree with TRDD3. This CDR3 is built from 22 residues. Germline V gives CDR1 TSWWSYY, CDR2 QGS. The junction had 17 bases not matched to a gene; V was cut back by 2 bases and J by 0 bases. The CDR3 DNA reads TGTGCTCTTGGGGAAAGTGCCTTCCTACTGGGGGATAGGCCTGCTTTGACAGCACAACTCTTCTTT. It codes for CALGESAFLLGDRPALTAQLFF.

The chain employs TRDV1 and TRDJ1; 9 bases are a match to TRDD3. The CDR3 sequence is 16 residues long. Looked up from germline, CDR1 is TSWWSYY and CDR2 is QGS. Trimming at V came to 5 bases and at J to 6 bases, leaving 13 bases not matched to a gene. CDR3 amino acids: CALGTQRYWGTYKLIF. The CDR3 DNA follows: TGTGCTCTTGGGACACAGCGCTACTGGGGGACCTATAAACTCATCTTT.

Regarding this clone: Other DNA sequences in this specimen translate into the identical CDR3. The chain uses TRDV1 and TRDJ1; 9 nucleotides match TRDD3. CDR1 is TSWWSYY, CDR2 QGS, per germline. This CDR3 comprises 14 residues. The CDR3 DNA reads as TGTGCCTTGGATTGGGGGATAGGCGCCGATAAACTCATCTTT. Translated, it gives CALDWGIGADKLIF.

In this sample, this clone turned up a few times. The chain has TRDV1 and TRDJ1; the match to TRDD3 covers 7 bases. The CDR3 consists of 18 residues. V lost 2 bases, J lost 0 bases, and 12 bases stayed unmatched. CDR1 TSWWSYY and CDR2 QGS come from the germline V gene. CDR3 in amino acids: CALGEYCWGAPNTDKLIF. The CDR3 nucleotides read TGTGCTCTTGGGGAATATTGCTGGGGGGCTCCTAACACCGATAAACTCATCTTT.